This is a list of T cell receptor beta chains from one sample in a study of T-cell memory formation after mild COVID-19. Via MiXCR, TCRdb re-called the 5' RACE reads, giving one row per CDR3 protein. The data hold more than 14,000 distinct CDR3 sequences, with around 21% observed a single time. Input material: PBMCs or a T cell subset sorted from them (not recorded which). The source of these receptors is a man younger than 30 who had mild COVID-19 (a few samples of this study predate the infection). Cell type and time point are not known. Both conserved end residues are part of each CDR3. A D gene is named only where the DNA matches it firmly. The size of a clone is reported for some rows only, either as once, few or many, or as a class for expanded clones.

d_call: -; j_call: TRBJ2-2; clone_size: many; v_call: TRBV7-9; cdr3_nt: TGTGCCAGCAGCCCAAGGGACAAAACCGGGGAGCTGTTTTTT; cdr3_aa: CASSPRDKTGELFF
d_call: TRBD1; j_call: TRBJ2-7; clone_size: -; v_call: TRBV7-9; cdr3_nt: TGTGCCAGCAGCACCTGGACAGGCTCCTACGAGCAGTACTTC; cdr3_aa: CASSTWTGSYEQYF
d_call: -; j_call: TRBJ1-1; clone_size: few; v_call: TRBV19; cdr3_nt: TGTGCCAGTAGTACACCCAGGTGGTTTTTCTCTGAAGCTTTCTTT; cdr3_aa: CASSTPRWFFSEAFF
d_call: -; j_call: TRBJ1-2; clone_size: -; v_call: TRBV9; cdr3_nt: TGTGCCAGCAGCGTTCGGGCCACCCTGCCCTGGAACTATGGCTACACCTTC; cdr3_aa: CASSVRATLPWNYGYTF
d_call: -; j_call: TRBJ1-1; clone_size: -; v_call: TRBV6-1; cdr3_nt: TGTGCCAGCAGTGGGGCAGGGTTAGGATGGACTGAAGCTTTCTTT; cdr3_aa: CASSGAGLGWTEAFF
d_call: -; j_call: TRBJ2-3; clone_size: -; v_call: TRBV27; cdr3_nt: TGTGCCAGCAGTTCCCTCGCAGATACGCAGTATTTT; cdr3_aa: CASSSLADTQYF
d_call: TRBD1; j_call: TRBJ1-1; clone_size: many; v_call: TRBV6-6; cdr3_nt: TGTGCCAGCAGTTACACGGGACAGGGGACTGAAGCTTTCTTT; cdr3_aa: CASSYTGQGTEAFF
d_call: -; j_call: TRBJ1-5; clone_size: many; v_call: TRBV23-1; cdr3_nt: TGCGCCAGCAGTCAAGGGGCAGACTTCAATCAGCCCCAGCATTTT; cdr3_aa: CASSQGADFNQPQHF
d_call: TRBD1; j_call: TRBJ1-1; clone_size: -; v_call: TRBV7-9; cdr3_nt: TGTGCCAGCAGGCCTCCCTTAAGGACAGGGCCCAACACTGAAGCTTTCTTT; cdr3_aa: CASRPPLRTGPNTEAFF
d_call: -; j_call: TRBJ2-3; clone_size: many; v_call: TRBV5-1; cdr3_nt: TGCGCCAGCAGCTTGGGCGGCCCAGATACGCAGTATTTT; cdr3_aa: CASSLGGPDTQYF
d_call: -; j_call: TRBJ2-3; clone_size: many; v_call: TRBV7-2; cdr3_nt: TGTGCCAGCAGCCCAGGGGTGTGGGGGGCAAATACGCAGTATTTT; cdr3_aa: CASSPGVWGANTQYF
d_call: -; j_call: TRBJ2-1; clone_size: many; v_call: TRBV7-9; cdr3_nt: TGTGCCAGCAGCTTAAGGGGGGGCGCGTCATGGTTC; cdr3_aa: CASSLRGGASWF
d_call: -; j_call: TRBJ2-1; clone_size: -; v_call: TRBV12-3/TRBV12-4; cdr3_nt: TGTGCCAGCAGTCCAGGGTCCGAGCAGTTCTTC; cdr3_aa: CASSPGSEQFF
d_call: TRBD2; j_call: TRBJ2-1; clone_size: many; v_call: TRBV11-1; cdr3_nt: TGTGCCAGCAGCGACACTAGCGGGGGGGTCGATGAGCAGTTCTTC; cdr3_aa: CASSDTSGGVDEQFF
d_call: -; j_call: TRBJ2-3; clone_size: many; v_call: TRBV18; cdr3_nt: TGTGCCAGCTCACCACGCTTACCCCCCCGTGCAGATACGCAGTATTTT; cdr3_aa: CASSPRLPPRADTQYF
d_call: -; j_call: TRBJ1-1; clone_size: many; v_call: TRBV6-5; cdr3_nt: TGTGCCAGCAGTTACTCGCGAGGGGAGGCTTTCTTT; cdr3_aa: CASSYSRGEAFF
d_call: -; j_call: TRBJ2-3; clone_size: -; v_call: TRBV10-3; cdr3_nt: TGTGCCATCAGTGAGGACGGCGCGCCAGGTCTCCGGTATTTT; cdr3_aa: CAISEDGAPGLRYF
d_call: -; j_call: TRBJ2-3; clone_size: many; v_call: TRBV20-1; cdr3_nt: TGCAGTGCTAGAGCCAGCACCAGCACAGATACGCAGTATTTT; cdr3_aa: CSARASTSTDTQYF
d_call: -; j_call: TRBJ2-1; clone_size: many; v_call: TRBV7-2; cdr3_nt: TGTGCCAGCAGCGCCCGCCAACTGTACCAGTTTTCCTACAATGAGCAGTTCTTC; cdr3_aa: CASSARQLYQFSYNEQFF
d_call: -; j_call: TRBJ1-6; clone_size: many; v_call: TRBV20-1; cdr3_nt: TGCAGTGCTAGGATTTCTGGGGCTAGATTTAATTCACCCCTCCACTTT; cdr3_aa: CSARISGARFNSPLHF
d_call: -; j_call: TRBJ1-2; clone_size: many; v_call: TRBV29-1; cdr3_nt: TGCAGCGTTGAAGATCCGGGGTATCTTTTCGATGGCTACACCTTC; cdr3_aa: CSVEDPGYLFDGYTF
d_call: -; j_call: TRBJ2-2; clone_size: -; v_call: TRBV28; cdr3_nt: TGTGCCAGCAGTTTAGCGGTAGGGGGGTACACCGGGGAGCTGTTTTTT; cdr3_aa: CASSLAVGGYTGELFF
d_call: -; j_call: TRBJ2-1; clone_size: -; v_call: TRBV11-2; cdr3_nt: TGTGCCAGCAGCTTAGGAGACTTCACCTCCGGGCAGTTCTTC; cdr3_aa: CASSLGDFTSGQFF
d_call: TRBD1; j_call: TRBJ2-7; clone_size: -; v_call: TRBV10-3; cdr3_nt: TGTGCCATCAGCAGACAGGGGATCTACGAGCAGTACTTC; cdr3_aa: CAISRQGIYEQYF
d_call: -; j_call: TRBJ1-1; clone_size: many; v_call: TRBV4-3; cdr3_nt: TGCGCCAGCAGCCACGGAGGTTTGAACACTGAAGCTTTCTTT; cdr3_aa: CASSHGGLNTEAFF
d_call: TRBD1; j_call: TRBJ2-7; clone_size: many; v_call: TRBV7-8; cdr3_nt: TGTGCCAGCAGCCCCCTCCGGGACAGGGGGCTCTGGCAGTACTTC; cdr3_aa: CASSPLRDRGLWQYF
d_call: -; j_call: TRBJ2-3; clone_size: few; v_call: TRBV9; cdr3_nt: TGTGCCAGCAGCGTAGCTACTAGGTGGGATACGCAGTATTTT; cdr3_aa: CASSVATRWDTQYF
d_call: -; j_call: TRBJ1-6; clone_size: few; v_call: TRBV6-5; cdr3_nt: TGTGCCAGCAGTTCTCCGAGAGGTAGTAGATCACCCCTCCACTTT; cdr3_aa: CASSSPRGSRSPLHF
d_call: TRBD2; j_call: TRBJ2-3; clone_size: many; v_call: TRBV4-1; cdr3_nt: TGCGCCAGCAGCCAAGAATTCAGTGCTAGCGGGGCCCGCACAGATACGCAGTATTTT; cdr3_aa: CASSQEFSASGARTDTQYF
d_call: TRBD2; j_call: TRBJ2-3; clone_size: many; v_call: TRBV7-8; cdr3_nt: TGTGCCAGCAGCTTAGTCACTAGCGGGGGGGGTAGGGCAGATACGCAGTATTTT; cdr3_aa: CASSLVTSGGGRADTQYF
d_call: -; j_call: TRBJ1-2; clone_size: many; v_call: TRBV12-3/TRBV12-4; cdr3_nt: TGTGCCAGCAGCTCCGACAGGAAACCCTCCTATGGCTACACCTTC; cdr3_aa: CASSSDRKPSYGYTF